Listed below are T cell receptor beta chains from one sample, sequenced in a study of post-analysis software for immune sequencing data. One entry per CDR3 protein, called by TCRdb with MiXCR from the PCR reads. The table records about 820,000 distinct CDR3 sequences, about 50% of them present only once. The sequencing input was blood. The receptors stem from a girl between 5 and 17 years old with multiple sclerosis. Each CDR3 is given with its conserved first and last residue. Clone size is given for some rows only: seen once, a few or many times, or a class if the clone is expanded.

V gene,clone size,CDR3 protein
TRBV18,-,CASSAEAGTSAIFGQFF
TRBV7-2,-,CASSLMPALAYEQYF
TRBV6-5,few,CASSYTGTPSTDTQYF
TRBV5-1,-,CASSTGLAGPTDTQYF
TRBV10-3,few,CAITPGSGRVTEAFF
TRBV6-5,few,CASSPEGSLPYEQYF
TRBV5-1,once,CASSQRPDSDSYEQYF
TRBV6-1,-,CASRGGQGGDQPQHF
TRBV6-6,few,CASSAGTGNQPQHF
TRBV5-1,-,CASSLATLTGGDGYTF
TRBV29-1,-,CSVGGGSNEQFF